The 17 T cell receptor beta chains below all came from one sample that was sequenced in a study of human T cells and chemical hapten exposure. Time point reported: patch test 1, 2 weeks after DPC sensitization. Noted treatment: therapeutic diphenylcyclopropenone sensitization with weekly scalp DPC. TCRdb redid the calling of the RACE reads with MiXCR, one entry per CDR3 protein. Counted here are around 380,000 distinct CDR3 sequences, 4.8% occurring once; the ten biggest clones make up roughly 2.4%. Here the sequenced sample was whole blood, taken in connection with sensitization to the hapten diphenylcyclopropenone (DPC). Source of these receptors: a woman aged 50 to 65 with alopecia areata. Some clones in this sample may be carry-over from other donors' samples.

The chain recombines TRBV27 with TRBJ1-5; D may be TRBD1 (6 bases). The CDR3 sequence is 15 residues long. The V and J ends lost 4 bases and 0 bases respectively, with 10 bases between them. Looked up from germline, CDR1 is MNHEY and CDR2 is SMNVEV (reference sequence). The CDR3 spells CASSSQGNSNQPQHF. CDR3 coding DNA: TGTGCCAGCAGTTCCCAGGGGAATAGCAATCAGCCCCAGCATTTT.

This clonotype was found many times. This chain connects TRBV12-3 or TRBV12-4 to TRBJ1-1; no definite D call. The CDR3 length is 14 residues. V lost 2 bases, J lost 0 bases, and 7 bases lay in between. The CDR3 here is CASSLQLMNTEAFF. Here the CDR3 DNA reads TGTGCCAGCAGTTTACAGCTGATGAACACTGAAGCTTTCTTT.

Many counts were recorded for this clonotype. J is TRBJ1-4 and V is TRBV6-5, with D maybe TRBD1 (5 bases). CDR1 is MNHEY and CDR2 is SVGAGI in the germline V gene. Trimming pared 9 bases from V and 6 bases from J, leaving 11 bases between. The CDR3 has 12 residues. CDR3 nucleotides: TGTGCCAGTTGGGGGGTAGATGAAAAACTGTTTTTT. It codes for CASWGVDEKLFF.

This clonotype was detected only a few times. The chain is built from TRBV7-2 and TRBJ1-5; the match to TRBD1 covers 12 bases. V was clipped by 0 bases and J by 5 bases; unmatched bases: 5. Germline V gene lookup returns CDR1 SGHTA and CDR2 FQGNSA. This CDR3 is built from 17 residues. The CDR3 loop reads CASSLARGQGAYQPQHF. For the CDR3, the DNA is TGTGCCAGCAGCTTAGCGAGGGGACAGGGGGCATATCAGCCCCAGCATTTT. The complete variable domain, with remaining parts taken from reference TRBV7-2 and TRBJ1-5, reads GAGVSQSPSNKVTEKGKDVELRCDPISGHTALYWYRQSLGQGLEFLIYFQGNSAPDKSGLPSDRFSAERTGGSVSTLTIQRTQQEDSAVYLCASSLARGQGAYQPQHFGDGTRLSIL.

This clonotype was counted at least ten times. The V and J genes are TRBV12-3 or TRBV12-4 and TRBJ2-1, with 12 bases matching TRBD2. The CDR3 consists of 14 residues. J lost 5 bases, V lost 6 bases, and 2 bases had no gene match. This CDR3 reads CASSGLAGNNEQFF. CDR3 bases: TGTGCCAGCAGCGGACTAGCGGGAAACAATGAGCAGTTCTTC.

This chain connects TRBV10-3 to TRBJ2-7; 7 bases match TRBD1. Germline lookup yields CDR1 ENHRY and CDR2 SYGVKD. This CDR3 is built from 15 residues. The V segment lost 6 bases and the J segment 0 bases; nucleotides outside the gene matches: 8. The CDR3 DNA is TGTGCCATCAGGGTCCAGGGACAGAGCTCCTACGAGCAGTACTTC. Its protein is CAIRVQGQSSYEQYF.

The chain combines TRBV5-5 with TRBJ2-2; no clear D. The V end lost 0 bases, the J end lost 4 bases, and 10 bases lay between the germline ends. CDR1 and CDR2 (germline): SGHKS, YYEKEE (reference sequence). The CDR3 contains 15 residues. The CDR3 spells CASSLGRSGTGELFF. The DNA for the CDR3 is TGTGCCAGCAGCTTGGGAAGGTCCGGCACCGGGGAGCTGTTTTTT. Based on the CDR3 plus reference TRBV5-5 and TRBJ2-2, the full variable domain is DAGVTQSPTHLIKTRGQQVTLRCSPISGHKSVSWYQQVLGQGPQFIFQYYEKEERGRGNFPDRFSARQFPNYSSELNVNALLLGDSALYLCASSLGRSGTGELFFGEGSRLTVL.

This clonotype was detected ten times or more. This chain uses TRBV10-3 with TRBJ1-1; TRBD1 aligns across 7 bases. Germline trimming cut 6 bases from V and 1 base from J; bases unmatched to any gene: 8. Germline CDR1 reads ENHRY; CDR2 reads SYGVKD. The CDR3 has 15 amino acids. CDR3 in amino acids: CAIRVGTEKNTEAFF. CDR3 nucleotide sequence: TGTGCCATCAGGGTAGGGACAGAAAAGAACACTGAAGCTTTCTTT.

This clonotype was found a few times. The rearrangement uses TRBV6-2 or TRBV6-3 and TRBJ2-3; 11 bases agree with TRBD2. Germline lookup yields CDR1 MNHEY and CDR2 SVGEGT. The CDR3 is made up of 17 amino acids. V was clipped by 9 bases and J by 5 bases; unmatched bases: 16. The CDR3 DNA follows: TGTGCCAGGCACACGTCGATTAGCGGGAGGGCCATAGATACGCAGTATTTT. Amino acids: CARHTSISGRAIDTQYF.

A word on this clonotype: A much larger clone sits a single nucleotide away, making a read error possible. The chain links TRBV6-2 or TRBV6-3 to TRBJ1-2; no definite D call. This CDR3 contains 11 residues. From germline, CDR1 is MNHEY and CDR2 SVGEGT. The CDR3 DNA follows: TGTGTCAGCAGTTTTGTCTATGGCTACACCTTC. Translating gives CVSSFVYGYTF.

At least ten counts were recorded for this clonotype. J is TRBJ2-1 and V is TRBV6-5; D may be TRBD1 (6 bases). This CDR3 has 16 amino acids. Germline CDR1 MNHEY, CDR2 SVGAGI. Trimming left V 0 bases short and J 1 base short, with 10 bases between. The CDR3 region is CASSYSGASSYNEQFF. The CDR3, as DNA: TGTGCCAGCAGTTACTCGGGGGCTTCTTCCTACAATGAGCAGTTCTTC.

This chain uses TRBV10-3 with TRBJ2-3; D possibly corresponds to TRBD1 (6 bases). Germline CDR1 ENHRY, CDR2 SYGVKD. This CDR3 has 14 amino acids. Trimming took off 5 bases at V and 2 bases at J, with 11 bases between the two ends. CDR3 residues: CAISLRTATDTQYF. CDR3 coding DNA: TGTGCCATCAGTCTCCGGACAGCCACAGATACGCAGTATTTT.

This chain links TRBV10-3 with TRBJ2-1, with D tentatively TRBD2 (7 bases). CDR3 size: 13 residues. CDR1 and CDR2 from the germline V gene are ENHRY and SYGVKD. The V gene lost 2 bases and the J gene lost 9 bases, with 11 bases spanning the gap. The CDR3 bases are TGTGCCATCAGTGAGCCGGGGGGCAGTGAGCAGTTCTTC. Encoded protein: CAISEPGGSEQFF.

The J gene is TRBJ2-5, the V gene TRBV23-1; 7 bases agree with TRBD1. TRBV23-1 is annotated as an ORF whose role is uncertain. This CDR3 is built from 15 residues. With V trimmed by 4 bases and J by 4 bases, 9 bases remained unmatched. CDR3 DNA: TGCGCCAGCAGTCCCGGGACAAGGGGGCCAGAGACCCAGTACTTC. Protein product: CASSPGTRGPETQYF.

This clonotype appeared a few times. This rearrangement joins TRBV6-1 to TRBJ2-1; 10 bases align to TRBD1. V trimming: 5 bases; J trimming: 7 bases; junction bases outside the gene matches: 20. Germline-derived CDR1 and CDR2 are MNHNS and SASEGT. The CDR3 spans 19 residues. The DNA of the CDR3 is TGTGCCAGCAGTAGGGACAGGGGAGGGAGCAGGGATACTCGGAATGAGCAGTTCTTC. Its translation is CASSRDRGGSRDTRNEQFF.

This clonotype has at least ten counts. The chain combines TRBV10-3 with TRBJ2-3; 10 bases are shared with TRBD2. J was trimmed by 2 bases and V by 2 bases; bases with no gene match: 1. CDR3 size: 15 residues. The germline V gene encodes CDR1 ENHRY and CDR2 SYGVKD. CDR3 region: CAISEGLAATDTQYF. The CDR3, as DNA: TGTGCCATCAGTGAGGGACTAGCGGCCACAGATACGCAGTATTTT.

In its sample, this clonotype was seen many times. The V and J genes are TRBV9 and TRBJ2-1, with D perhaps TRBD1 (6 bases). This CDR3 contains 17 residues. V was trimmed by 0 bases and J by 7 bases, leaving 20 bases between them. Germline V gene data show CDR1 as SGDLS and CDR2 as YYNGEE. DNA for the CDR3: TGTGCCAGCAGCGTAGCTCCGGGACACCCCCGGTTAAATGAGCAGTTCTTC. Residues: CASSVAPGHPRLNEQFF.